The T cell receptor beta chain under discussion was sequenced for a study of blood T cell repertoires in COVID-19. At the level of the study: Samples came from the United States, Italy and Spain, spanning acute and convalescent COVID-19.

As originally analysed: By means of reference gene primer amplification, nucleated cell counts were estimated. Method: immunoSEQ multiplex PCR; TCRdb's copy keeps in-frame clones and lacks some. V, J and clone size reflect that table, while D and trimming were determined from the DNA. The sample records about 210,000 clones, 65% to 85% being singletons. Trimming shortened V by 0 bases and J by 9 bases, and 8 bases separated the two germline ends. Looked up from germline, CDR1 is MRHNA and CDR2 is SNTAGT. The CDR3 extends over 13 amino acids. Material for sequencing was peripheral blood. The chain couples TRBV6-4 to TRBJ2-2; D not certain. The receptor was derived from a woman in her fifties or sixties with acute or convalescent COVID-19. The CDR3 loop reads CASSDSISRELFF. In DNA, the CDR3 is TGTGCCAGCAGTGACTCGATTTCTAGGGAGCTGTTTTTT.